The source of this T cell receptor (beta chain) is a study of cytomegalovirus exposure and HLA in healthy donors. The ends were cut back, 3 bases at V and 5 bases at J, with 7 bases in the middle. Germline CDR1 reads MDHEN; CDR2 reads SYDVKM. The length of the CDR3 is 13 residues. The PCR used 60 Vbeta and 13 Jbeta primers. Sequencing was performed with immunoSEQ multiplex PCR; in TCRdb, only in-frame clones are kept and a portion is missing. This table holds roughly 100,000 clones, about 12% found once. This chain joins TRBV28 and TRBJ2-2; D ambiguous. This TCR came from a man between 40 and 49 years old in good health and CMV-seropositive. The sample consisted of PBMCs. The CDR3 region is CASSLARTGELFF. In DNA form, the CDR3 reads TGTGCCAGCAGTTTGGCCCGTACCGGGGAGCTGTTTTTT.